This T cell receptor (beta chain) came from a study of beta chain features in type 1 diabetes. The whole isolated RNA underwent reverse transcription, so sequencing captured expressed TCRB transcripts. The study sequenced naive, central memory and regulatory T cell samples to an average of about 3.8 million reads. Assay: immunoSEQ multiplex PCR; the TCRdb copy retains only in-frame clones and omits some. The sample yields around 280,000 clones, over 14% seen once. Overall study findings and caveats: Within each of all four CD4+ subsets, Type 1 diabetes patients had TCRB CDR3s that were moderately but significantly shorter.

The CDR3 length is 13 residues. The table lists this clone with a few counts. The antigen is not known. This sequence originates from a man younger than 35 with type 1 diabetes. V and J are TRBV21-1 and TRBJ2-7; no DNA check was done on the table's D call, TRBD2. TRBV21-1 is assigned pseudogene status. Specimen: naive CD4+ T cells from blood. CDR3 loop: CASSKAFIRGLYF. DNA for the CDR3: TGTGCCAGCAGCAAAGCATTTATCCGAGGGCTGTACTTC.